This TCR beta chain came from a study of T cell responses to AZD1222 COVID-19 vaccine. Clones were sequenced by immunoSEQ multiplex PCR, and TCRdb holds only the in-frame ones, with some missing. The table has fewer than 70,000 clones, around 90% seen once. This CDR3 contains 13 residues. CDR1 and CDR2 (germline): SGHTA, FQGTGA. Trimming at V came to 5 bases and at J to 7 bases, leaving 1 base not matched to a gene. The chain uses TRBV7-3 and TRBJ1-5; 11 positions agree with TRBD1. The receptor comes from an adult in good health. Sequencing used peripheral blood, obtained on day 0 of AZD1222 vaccination. CDR3 coding DNA: TGTGCCAGCAGCGGGGACAGGGGGCAGCCCCAGCATTTT. Translation gives CASSGDRGQPQHF. The variable domain in full, with the rest retrieved from reference TRBV7-3 and TRBJ1-5, is GAGVSQTPSNKVTEKGKYVELRCDPISGHTALYWYRQSLGQGPEFLIYFQGTGAADDSGLPNDRFFAVRPEGSVSTLKIQRTERGDSAVYLCASSGDRGQPQHFGDGTRLSIL.